Following are 18 T cell receptor beta chains from one sample sequenced in a study of blood T cell repertoires in COVID-19. The data were produced by immunoSEQ multiplex PCR, yet TCRdb's version contains in-frame clones alone and is incomplete. Of some 35,000 clones listed, about four fifths were seen once; the top ten hold about 3.3%. Sequenced input: peripheral blood. The receptors here all came from a man aged 50-59 years with acute or convalescent COVID-19.

This clone was detected only once. The rearrangement uses TRBV5-5 and TRBJ2-2; 8 bases align to TRBD2. Germline assignment: CDR1 SGHKS and CDR2 YYEKEE (reference sequence). Trimming took 2 bases from V and 0 from J; bases not matched to a gene: 0. The CDR3 is made up of 15 amino acids. CDR3 protein: CASSLLAANTGELFF. The CDR3 bases are TGTGCCAGCAGCTTACTAGCGGCGAACACCGGGGAGCTGTTTTTT.

The gene calls are TRBV19 and TRBJ2-5; TRBD1 agrees at 9 bases. CDR1 LNHDA and CDR2 SQIVND come from the germline V gene (reference sequence). Unmatched junction bases numbered 5, after V lost 6 bases and J lost 0 bases. CDR3 size: 15 residues. CDR3: CASRETGGYQETQYF. CDR3 bases: TGTGCCAGTAGAGAGACAGGGGGATACCAAGAGACCCAGTACTTC. Variable domain in full (rest from reference TRBV19 and TRBJ2-5): DGGITQSPKYLFRKEGQNVTLSCEQNLNHDAMYWYRQDPGQGLRLIYYSQIVNDFQKGDIAEGYSVSREKKESFPLTVTSAQKNPTAFYLCASRETGGYQETQYFGPGTRLLVL.

The chain couples TRBV4-2 to TRBJ1-5; D unclear. The CDR3 contains 15 residues. The germline V gene encodes CDR1 LGHNA and CDR2 YNFKEQ. V was pared by 1 base and J by 7 bases, with 14 bases between. The CDR3 nucleotides read TGTGCCAGCAGCCAAGTTGAGGGCCAGAGGCAGCCCCAGCATTTT. This encodes CASSQVEGQRQPQHF.

This clone was counted between two and nine times. The CDR3 DNA reads TGTGCCATCAGCGTGGGACTGGAGAATTCACCCCTCCACTTT. Residues: CAISVGLENSPLHF. This chain links TRBV10-3 with TRBJ1-6, with D possibly TRBD1 on 5 matching bases. Germline values: CDR1 ENHRY, CDR2 SYGVKD. This CDR3 comprises 14 residues. The germline V and J ends were trimmed by 6 bases and 7 bases, with 13 bases remaining between them.

This chain joins TRBV5-1 and TRBJ2-2; D possibly corresponds to TRBD1 (5 bases). This CDR3 region has 15 residues. Looked up from germline, CDR1 is SGHRS and CDR2 is YFSETQ. V lost 3 bases to trimming and J lost 2 bases, with 11 bases between them. For the CDR3, the DNA is TGCGCCAGCAGCTGGGGCAGGGCAAACACCGGGGAGCTGTTTTTT. Its translation: CASSWGRANTGELFF.

This clone was counted a single time. The genes are TRBV10-3 and TRBJ1-3, with D unresolved. The CDR3 extends over 16 amino acids. Germline CDR1 and CDR2: ENHRY and SYGVKD. With 3 bases removed from V and 4 bases from J, the gap between germline ends came to 16 bases. This CDR3 is CAISDSTKGEGNTIYF. The CDR3 DNA reads as TGTGCCATCAGTGATTCTACCAAGGGAGAAGGAAACACCATATATTTT.

The genes are TRBV12-3 or TRBV12-4 and TRBJ2-5; 10 bases line up with TRBD1. J was trimmed by 9 bases and V by 5 bases; bases with no gene match: 6. There are 13 residues in the CDR3. CDR3 nucleotide sequence: TGTGCCAGCAGTATAGACGGACAGGGGGCCCAGTACTTC. Residues: CASSIDGQGAQYF.

The chain has TRBV5-8 and TRBJ2-1; 7 bases fit TRBD2. Trimming at V came to 3 bases and at J to 0 bases, leaving 3 bases not matched to a gene. This CDR3 is 15 amino acids long. The germline V gene has CDR1 SGHTS and CDR2 YDEGEE. The CDR3 DNA follows: TGTGCCAGCAGCTCCGGGGGGAGCTCCTACAATGAGCAGTTCTTC. It translates to CASSSGGSSYNEQFF.

The chain combines TRBV19 with TRBJ2-2; 8 bases line up with TRBD1. In germline, CDR1 is LNHDA, CDR2 SQIVND (reference sequence). The trim removed 5 bases at V and 2 bases at J, leaving 4 bases unmatched. This CDR3 is 15 amino acids long. Written as DNA, the CDR3 is TGTGCCAGTAGTCCCGACAGGGGAAACACCGGGGAGCTGTTTTTT. Translated, it gives CASSPDRGNTGELFF.

The chain joins TRBV19 to TRBJ1-1; D perhaps matches TRBD1 (5 bases). In germline, CDR1 is LNHDA, CDR2 SQIVND (reference sequence). V lost 3 bases and J 0 bases, leaving 11 bases between the germline ends. This CDR3 is built from 15 residues. Here the CDR3 reads CASSIRAGMNTEAFF. For the CDR3, the DNA is TGTGCCAGTAGTATCAGGGCGGGGATGAACACTGAAGCTTTCTTT.

This clone has just one count. The J gene is TRBJ2-2, the V gene TRBV27; TRBD1 might be the D (6 bases). With 0 bases removed from V and 5 bases from J, the gap between germline ends came to 7 bases. The V gene's germline CDR1 is MNHEY and CDR2 SMNVEV (reference sequence). The CDR3 is made up of 14 amino acids. CDR3 sequence reads: CASSLSGTTGELFF. Written as DNA, the CDR3 is TGTGCCAGCAGTTTATCGGGGACAACCGGGGAGCTGTTTTTT.

The table lists this clone with a few counts. The rearrangement joins TRBV6-5 to TRBJ2-7; 11 bases agree with TRBD2. V gave up 2 bases and J gave up 2 bases; unmatched junction bases: 5. Per the germline V gene, CDR1 is MNHEY and CDR2 is SVGAGI. The length of the CDR3 is 16 residues. In DNA, the CDR3 is TGTGCCAGCAGTTACGTAGCGGGAGGGCCCACCTACGAGCAGTACTTC. Amino acid sequence: CASSYVAGGPTYEQYF.

The chain has TRBV28 and TRBJ2-2; D gene uncertain. The CDR3 sequence is 14 residues long. Germline-derived CDR1 and CDR2 are MDHEN and SYDVKM. Trimming cost V 3 bases and J 1 base, with 6 bases left between them. The CDR3, as DNA: TGTGCCAGCAGTTTGGCGGAGAACACCGGGGAGCTGTTTTTT. Translated, it gives CASSLAENTGELFF.

Concerning this clone itself: A read error may account for a junction end that differs from germline. The chain links TRBV7-6 to TRBJ1-3; the D is unclear. The V gene's germline CDR1 is SGHVS and CDR2 FNYEAQ. The CDR3 has 15 amino acids. The CDR3 DNA sequence: TGTGCCAGCAGCCTAGCGTACGGGATTGAAAACACCATATATTTT. It is translated as CASSLAYGIENTIYF.

V and J are TRBV18 and TRBJ1-4; D might be TRBD1 (5 bases). The length of the CDR3 is 15 residues. Germline V gene lookup returns CDR1 KGHSH and CDR2 LQKENI. The V end lost 3 bases, the J end lost 7 bases, and 15 bases lay between the germline ends. As DNA, the CDR3 is TGTGCCAGCTCACCCCGTGAAGGTAGGGGTGAAAAACTGTTTTTT. This sequence encodes CASSPREGRGEKLFF. The whole variable domain, remainder taken from reference TRBV18 and TRBJ1-4, is NAGVMQNPRHLVRRRGQEARLRCSPMKGHSHVYWYRQLPEEGLKFMVYLQKENIIDESGMPKERFSAEFPKEGPSILRIQQVVRGDSAAYFCASSPREGRGEKLFFGSGTQLSVL.

This CDR3 reads CASSRQGYNEKLFF. The CDR3 DNA sequence: TGTGCCAGCAGCCGACAGGGGTATAATGAAAAACTGTTTTTT. The chain has TRBV28 and TRBJ1-4; 8 bases agree with TRBD1. CDR1 is MDHEN, CDR2 SYDVKM, per germline. V trimming: 6 bases; J trimming: 4 bases; junction bases outside the gene matches: 4. The CDR3 contains 14 residues.

The chain couples TRBV9 to TRBJ2-1; TRBD1 might be the D (5 bases). The CDR3 consists of 12 residues. V lost 2 bases to trimming and J lost 9 bases, with 9 bases between them. CDR1 is SGDLS and CDR2 is YYNGEE in the germline V gene. This CDR3 reads CASSVLDTEQFF. In DNA, the CDR3 is TGTGCCAGCAGCGTTCTGGACACTGAGCAGTTCTTC.

The chain is built from TRBV28 and TRBJ1-2, with 8 bases matching TRBD1. The CDR3 runs to 15 residues. J lost 1 base, V lost 8 bases, and 9 bases had no gene match. The germline V gene encodes CDR1 MDHEN and CDR2 SYDVKM. The CDR3 here is CASSGEDRVNYGYTF. The DNA of the CDR3 is TGTGCCAGCTCGGGCGAGGACAGGGTTAACTATGGCTACACCTTC.